The entry below gives a single TCR beta chain sequence along with its context. Germline V gene sequence: CDR1 SQVTM, CDR2 ANQGSEA. V lost 3 bases and J lost 1, with 12 bases in between. The CDR3 loop spans 14 amino acids. These data are taken from a study of CD8+ T cells in alopecia areata. Study summary: The study gave tofacitinib for 6 to 18 months, then 6 months off drug. Scalp area affected, as a percentage, set the severity score of treated patients.

As for treatment: oral pan-JAK inhibitor, 5-10 mg twice daily. Extraction of RNA preceded its reverse transcription into cDNA, which served as the sequencing template. The method was immunoSEQ multiplex PCR; TCRdb's version includes in-frame clones alone and lacks a portion of them. The data show 150,000 to 200,000 clones, roughly three fifths seen once. The sequencing used CD4+ T cells sorted from blood, collected at week 4, from a patient treated with tofacitinib. This receptor was obtained from a human donor with alopecia areata. The V call is TRBV29-1, the J call TRBJ1-2; D gene uncertain. CDR3 amino acids: CSVDRVELNYGYTF. The CDR3 bases are TGCAGCGTTGACCGGGTCGAACTTAACTATGGCTACACCTTC.